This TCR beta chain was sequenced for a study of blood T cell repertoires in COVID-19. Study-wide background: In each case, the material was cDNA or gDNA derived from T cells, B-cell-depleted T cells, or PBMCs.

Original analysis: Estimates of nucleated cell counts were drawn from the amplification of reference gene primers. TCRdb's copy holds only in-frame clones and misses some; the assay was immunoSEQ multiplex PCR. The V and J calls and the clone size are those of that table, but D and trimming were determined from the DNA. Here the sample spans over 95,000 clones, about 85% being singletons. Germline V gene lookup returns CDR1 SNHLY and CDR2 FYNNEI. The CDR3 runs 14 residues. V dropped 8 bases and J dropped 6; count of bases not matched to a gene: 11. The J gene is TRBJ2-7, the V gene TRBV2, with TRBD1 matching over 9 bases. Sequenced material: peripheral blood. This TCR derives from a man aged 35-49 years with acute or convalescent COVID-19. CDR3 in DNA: TGTGCCAGCCTGTTTAGGACAGGGGCCATCGAGCAGTACTTC. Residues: CASLFRTGAIEQYF.